This TCR beta chain was captured by sequencing in a study of T cell responses to AZD1222 COVID-19 vaccine (dated by TCRdb to about 2021). In terms of the full investigation: AZD1222 recipients whose second dose came at about 4 weeks and those whose second dose came at about 12 weeks were combined into one group, since spike-specific TCR depth and breadth did not differ between the two schedules. A total of approximately 240 trial participants underwent TCR sequencing, of whom 200 to 220 had received two doses of AZD1222 and about 25 had received two doses of the MenACWY control vaccine. Trial participants were enrolled into age subgroups of 18-55, 56-69 and 70-plus years, which contained roughly 150, 30 and 60 TCR-sequenced participants, respectively.

Sample time point, as interpreted from the label and publication: baseline before first vaccination. Vaccinee samples came from UK trials COV001 and COV002, including a single-blind randomized controlled phase 2/3 trial of AZD1222 (ChAdOx1 nCoV-19) in healthy adults. Trial participant PBMC samples were collected at day 0 and day 28 after the second dose for TCRbeta chain sequencing. Regarding this clone: Its binding antigen is unknown. No much larger clone is present one base from it, and per-base qualities are unavailable.

Reading from cysteine to phenylalanine, the CDR3 counts 14 amino acids. Only the CDR3 portion is preserved as DNA: 42 bases, with reading frame beginning at the first base. Relative to germline, V is 9 bases shorter and J is 5 bases shorter, with 19 bases between their ends. Looking up the germline V gene (reference sequence) yields CDR1 LNHDA and CDR2 SQIVND. General findings and caveats noted by the study authors: After two AZD1222 doses, both the breadth and the depth of spike-specific TCRs were significantly higher than at day 0 and than in MenACWY recipients. Most participants were white British and females outnumbered males, and the authors suggested that clonal diversity may have been underestimated. Because no day 14 peak-response samples were available, the repertoires could be characterized only after the peak T cell response. The vaccine-associated CD4 TCRs covered the entire spike protein, and the dominant responses fell in regions 160-218 and 743-854. Only five or six AZD1222 recipients were SARS-CoV-2 seropositive at baseline, limiting conclusions about previously exposed vaccinees. The 56-69-year group was small, and its depth increase did not reach significance, likely because of low power. Reportedly, close to half of the unique spike-specific TCRs recognized epitopes lying outside the regions that are mutated in the B.1.351 and B.1.1.7 variants.

The CDR3 regions of human TCRbeta chains were subjected to immunosequencing. Concerning the study's data processing: Repertoire TCRs were checked for matches against a reference library of SARS-CoV-2-specific TCRs that had been generated using the MIRA antigen-specificity platform. Breadth was defined as the fraction of unique TCRs that were SARS-CoV-2-associated. Depth was defined as the fraction of total T cells that were SARS-CoV-2-associated. Using the MIRA data, every spike-specific TCR was mapped to the spike region that the TCR reacted to and assigned to either a CD4 or a CD8 class. Log10-transformed breadth and depth values were compared by one-way ANOVA with Sidak's multiple comparisons tests. What TCRdb holds here is the immuneACCESS table cut down to in-frame rearrangements. Part of the clones is not present; checked against another copy, under half of the missing clones reflect an unresolved V gene, and the others are unexplained. The V and J calls and clone size were taken over from that table, and D and trimming were inferred from the DNA. The sample table holds 90,000 to 120,000 clones, of which just under 95% were seen once. The ten most abundant clones make up under 2.5% of the sample.

Specimen: peripheral blood, collected on day 0 of AZD1222 vaccination. The TCR sequence derives from an adult in good health. The chain joins TRBV19 to TRBJ1-1; the D segment cannot be called with confidence. The DNA sequence follows: TGTGCCAGCCGAGGCGGCGATTTGGGTACTGAAGCTTTCTTT. Its protein is CASRGGDLGTEAFF. The reference TRBV19 and TRBJ1-1 proteins fill in what lies around the CDR3, so the full variable domain reads DGGITQSPKYLFRKEGQNVTLSCEQNLNHDAMYWYRQDPGQGLRLIYYSQIVNDFQKGDIAEGYSVSREKKESFPLTVTSAQKNPTAFYLCASRGGDLGTEAFFGQGTRLTVV.